These T cell receptor beta chains were read from a single sample in a study of regulatory T cells in long-lasting Graves disease. TCRdb ran MiXCR on the multiplex PCR reads and lists one entry per CDR3 protein. The repertoire includes 550,000 to 600,000 distinct CDR3 sequences, 15% to 20% of them detected once, and approximately 12% sits in the top ten. These data also featured in a second study, about T cells in Graves' hyperthyroidism and ophthalmopathy.

The material was peripheral blood mononuclear cells (PBMCs), obtained at new diagnosis, from a patient treated with antithyroid drugs. The receptors come from a man between 18 and 29 years old with Graves disease. Each CDR3 is given with its conserved first and last residue. Each record gives: V gene, J gene, CDR3 protein.

v_gene: TRBV29-1
j_gene: TRBJ2-5
CDR3aa: CSVEPGGVLYQETQYF

v_gene: TRBV28
j_gene: TRBJ2-7
CDR3aa: CASASSYEQYF

v_gene: TRBV11-2
j_gene: TRBJ2-1
CDR3aa: CASRQTGGGQFF

v_gene: TRBV7-9
j_gene: TRBJ1-1
CDR3aa: CASSLLNGNTEAFF

v_gene: TRBV29-1
j_gene: TRBJ2-3
CDR3aa: CSARMRAGADTQYF

v_gene: TRBV29-1
j_gene: TRBJ2-7
CDR3aa: CSVVAGTYEQYF

v_gene: TRBV3-1
j_gene: TRBJ2-5
CDR3aa: CASSQDTREETQYF

v_gene: TRBV6-1
j_gene: TRBJ1-2
CDR3aa: CASSHQGGVHGYTF

v_gene: TRBV6-5
j_gene: TRBJ2-7
CDR3aa: CASSFGLAGLGYEQYF

v_gene: TRBV20-1
j_gene: TRBJ2-1
CDR3aa: CSAITSGRASYNEQFF

v_gene: TRBV28
j_gene: TRBJ1-1
CDR3aa: CASRPPLNTEAFF

v_gene: TRBV10-3
j_gene: TRBJ1-1
CDR3aa: CAISDEGPRTEAFF

v_gene: TRBV20-1
j_gene: TRBJ2-3
CDR3aa: CSATGLAGSTDTQYF

v_gene: TRBV3-1
j_gene: TRBJ1-6
CDR3aa: CASSPMAGRSPLHF

v_gene: TRBV5-1
j_gene: TRBJ1-4
CDR3aa: CASSLTAETEKLFF

v_gene: TRBV7-3
j_gene: TRBJ2-1
CDR3aa: CASSTGTTRAEQFF

v_gene: TRBV20-1
j_gene: TRBJ2-5
CDR3aa: CSAPTPTGTQYF

v_gene: TRBV13
j_gene: TRBJ2-1
CDR3aa: CASSLGTSRNEQFF

v_gene: TRBV6-4
j_gene: TRBJ2-3
CDR3aa: CTSRTRGPGTDTQYF

v_gene: TRBV11-2
j_gene: TRBJ1-6
CDR3aa: CASSLGYRNSPLHF

v_gene: TRBV2
j_gene: TRBJ2-5
CDR3aa: CASSVSGGQETQYF

v_gene: TRBV20-1
j_gene: TRBJ2-1
CDR3aa: CSANRGSGSSYNEQFF

v_gene: TRBV12-3/TRBV12-4
j_gene: TRBJ2-3
CDR3aa: CASTKGVTDTQYF

v_gene: TRBV10-3
j_gene: TRBJ1-5
CDR3aa: CAISESMTTGTVQPQHF

v_gene: TRBV11-2
j_gene: TRBJ2-3
CDR3aa: CASSSTGQSLDTQYF

v_gene: TRBV6-2/TRBV6-3
j_gene: TRBJ2-1
CDR3aa: CASSASGSFYSEQFF

v_gene: TRBV29-1
j_gene: TRBJ2-1
CDR3aa: CSVIKPGQGANEQFF

v_gene: TRBV7-2
j_gene: TRBJ1-2
CDR3aa: CASSSGPQGYGYTF

v_gene: TRBV4-1
j_gene: TRBJ2-3
CDR3aa: CASSQDWGRGRTSTDTQYF

v_gene: TRBV4-1
j_gene: TRBJ1-1
CDR3aa: CASSQEGISVTEAFF

v_gene: TRBV20-1
j_gene: TRBJ2-6
CDR3aa: CSASGGSGANVLTF

v_gene: TRBV20-1
j_gene: TRBJ2-5
CDR3aa: CTPGGVETQYF

v_gene: TRBV9
j_gene: TRBJ2-1
CDR3aa: CASSVANNNEQFF

v_gene: TRBV5-1
j_gene: TRBJ2-1
CDR3aa: CASSLTLAGGPNEQFF

v_gene: TRBV29-1
j_gene: TRBJ2-5
CDR3aa: CSVAWGQETQYF

v_gene: TRBV7-9
j_gene: TRBJ1-5
CDR3aa: CASSLGYRETQHF

v_gene: TRBV11-2
j_gene: TRBJ2-7
CDR3aa: CASSPLPRYEQYF

v_gene: TRBV6-1
j_gene: TRBJ2-1
CDR3aa: CASRLLGTSAHNEQFF

v_gene: TRBV3-1
j_gene: TRBJ1-2
CDR3aa: CASSLPPALEGYTF

v_gene: TRBV4-2
j_gene: TRBJ2-3
CDR3aa: CASSQRRGRTDTQYF

v_gene: TRBV27
j_gene: TRBJ2-7
CDR3aa: CASSLVGRGYEQYF

v_gene: TRBV30
j_gene: TRBJ2-3
CDR3aa: CAWIKGGTDTQYF

v_gene: TRBV9
j_gene: TRBJ2-1
CDR3aa: CASSGSGSGNEQFF

v_gene: TRBV11-1
j_gene: TRBJ1-5
CDR3aa: CASSQEGTSWGNQPQHF

v_gene: TRBV20-1
j_gene: TRBJ2-1
CDR3aa: CSAPIPAGYEQFF

v_gene: TRBV6-5
j_gene: TRBJ1-2
CDR3aa: CASSYEWTVLAHYTF

v_gene: TRBV7-9
j_gene: TRBJ1-6
CDR3aa: CASMGPVNSPLHF

v_gene: TRBV7-3
j_gene: TRBJ2-3
CDR3aa: CASSLRGVGLAVQATGTDTQYF

v_gene: TRBV5-1
j_gene: TRBJ1-6
CDR3aa: CASSLGNGNSPLHF

v_gene: TRBV5-1
j_gene: TRBJ2-4
CDR3aa: CASSLEGGGEDIQYF

v_gene: TRBV5-1
j_gene: TRBJ2-2
CDR3aa: CASSLPPAGGPGELFF